A single count supports the clone carrying this TCR beta chain. Sorted-subset replicate PCR reactions contained roughly 200 ng DNA, corresponding to 29,000 or so T cell genomes. The repertoire was sequenced with immunoSEQ multiplex PCR; TCRdb's copy has only in-frame clones and lacks some. The table shows roughly 2.1 million clones, with 85% to 95% occurring only once. This specimen comes from a study of shared clonotypes between healthy human individuals. Naive CD8 cells were CD45RO-negative, positively selected for CCR7, excluding terminally differentiated effector memory CD45RA+ cells. The CDR3 loop spans 14 amino acids. The junction had 3 bases not matched to a gene; V was cut back by 0 bases and J by 8 bases. Looked up from germline, CDR1 is SGHRS and CDR2 is YFSETQ.

The chain recombines TRBV5-1 with TRBJ2-1; 9 bases align to TRBD2. Input material: naive CD8+ T cells from PBMCs. This TCR came from a man aged 18 to 30 in good health. Some clones in this sample may be carry-over from other donors' samples. CDR3 DNA sequence: TGCGCCAGCAGCTTGGCCCTAGCGGGACATGAGCAGTTCTTC. Its protein is CASSLALAGHEQFF.